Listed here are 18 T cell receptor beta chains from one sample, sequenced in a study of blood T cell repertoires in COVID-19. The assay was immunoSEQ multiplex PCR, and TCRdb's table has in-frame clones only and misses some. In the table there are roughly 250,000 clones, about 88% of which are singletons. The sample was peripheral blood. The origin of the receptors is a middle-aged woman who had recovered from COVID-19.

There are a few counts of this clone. The CDR3 region is CASGTGGRTNEKLFF. The CDR3 DNA reads TGTGCCAGCGGGACAGGGGGACGCACTAATGAAAAACTGTTTTTT. V is TRBV6-5 and J is TRBJ1-4; 11 nucleotides line up with TRBD1. Germline V CDR1 and CDR2: MNHEY, SVGAGI. J lost 2 bases, V lost 8 bases, and 4 bases had no gene match. The CDR3 sequence is 15 residues long.

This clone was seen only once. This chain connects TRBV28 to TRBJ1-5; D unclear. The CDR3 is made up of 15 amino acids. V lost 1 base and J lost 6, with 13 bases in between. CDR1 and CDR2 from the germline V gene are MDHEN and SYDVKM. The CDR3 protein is CASSLSLNSGQPQHF. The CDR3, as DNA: TGTGCCAGCAGTTTATCCCTTAACAGCGGTCAGCCCCAGCATTTT.

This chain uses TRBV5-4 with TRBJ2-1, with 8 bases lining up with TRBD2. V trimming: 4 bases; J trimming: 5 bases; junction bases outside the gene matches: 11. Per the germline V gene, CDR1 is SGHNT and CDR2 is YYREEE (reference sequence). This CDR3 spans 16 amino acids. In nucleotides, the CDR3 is TGTGCCAGCAGCACCCCCGGGACTAGACTACACAATGAGCAGTTCTTC. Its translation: CASSTPGTRLHNEQFF. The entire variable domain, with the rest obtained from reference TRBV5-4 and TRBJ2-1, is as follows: ETGVTQSPTHLIKTRGQQVTLRCSSQSGHNTVSWYQQALGQGPQFIFQYYREEENGRGNFPPRFSGLQFPNYSSELNVNALELDDSALYLCASSTPGTRLHNEQFFGPGTRLTVL.

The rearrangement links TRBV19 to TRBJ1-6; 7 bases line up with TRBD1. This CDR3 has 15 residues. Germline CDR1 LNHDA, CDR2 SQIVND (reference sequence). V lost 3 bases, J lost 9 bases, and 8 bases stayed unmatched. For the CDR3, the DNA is TGTGCCAGTAGTATTGGGGGGACAGAAATTTCACCCCTCCACTTT. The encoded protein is CASSIGGTEISPLHF. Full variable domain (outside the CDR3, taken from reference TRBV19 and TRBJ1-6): DGGITQSPKYLFRKEGQNVTLSCEQNLNHDAMYWYRQDPGQGLRLIYYSQIVNDFQKGDIAEGYSVSREKKESFPLTVTSAQKNPTAFYLCASSIGGTEISPLHFGNGTRLTVT.

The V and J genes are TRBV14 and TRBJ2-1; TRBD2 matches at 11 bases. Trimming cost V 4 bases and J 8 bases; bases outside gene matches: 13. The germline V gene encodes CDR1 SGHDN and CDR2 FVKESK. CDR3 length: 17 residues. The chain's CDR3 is CASSPHLLAGGGYEQFF. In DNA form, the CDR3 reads TGTGCCAGCAGCCCTCATCTTCTAGCGGGAGGAGGATATGAGCAGTTCTTC.

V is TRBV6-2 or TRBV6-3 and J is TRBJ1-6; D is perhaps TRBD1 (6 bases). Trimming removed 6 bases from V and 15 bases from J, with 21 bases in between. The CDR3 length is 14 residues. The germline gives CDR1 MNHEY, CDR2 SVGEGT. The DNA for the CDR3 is TGTGCCAGCAGCCAGTACATCCCGGGACACAACCTCCACTTT. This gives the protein CASSQYIPGHNLHF.

CDR3 in DNA: TGCGCCAGCAGCTTGGCTCTGTCGGGGTTTACGGAGACCCAGTACTTC. Amino acids: CASSLALSGFTETQYF. The V and J genes are TRBV5-1 and TRBJ2-5; D might be TRBD2 (5 bases). The CDR3 loop spans 16 amino acids. The germline CDR1 and CDR2 sequences are SGHRS and YFSETQ. V dropped 0 bases and J dropped 5 bases, with 17 bases sitting between them.

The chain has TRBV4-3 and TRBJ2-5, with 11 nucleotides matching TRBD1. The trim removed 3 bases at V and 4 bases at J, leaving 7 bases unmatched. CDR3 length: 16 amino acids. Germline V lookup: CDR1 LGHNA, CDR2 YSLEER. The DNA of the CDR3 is TGCGCCAGCAGCCAGGACAGGGGGCGGATGAGAGAGACCCAGTACTTC. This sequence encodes CASSQDRGRMRETQYF.

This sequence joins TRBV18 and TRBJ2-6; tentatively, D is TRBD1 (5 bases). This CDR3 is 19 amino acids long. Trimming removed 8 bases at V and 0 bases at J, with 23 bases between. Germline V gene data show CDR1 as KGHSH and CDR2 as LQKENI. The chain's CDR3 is CASPPVGPGIDSGANVLTF. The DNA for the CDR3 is TGTGCCAGCCCCCCGGTAGGCCCAGGGATCGACTCTGGGGCCAACGTCCTGACTTTC. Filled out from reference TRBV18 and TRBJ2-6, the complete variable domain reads NAGVMQNPRHLVRRRGQEARLRCSPMKGHSHVYWYRQLPEEGLKFMVYLQKENIIDESGMPKERFSAEFPKEGPSILRIQQVVRGDSAAYFCASPPVGPGIDSGANVLTFGAGSRLTVL.

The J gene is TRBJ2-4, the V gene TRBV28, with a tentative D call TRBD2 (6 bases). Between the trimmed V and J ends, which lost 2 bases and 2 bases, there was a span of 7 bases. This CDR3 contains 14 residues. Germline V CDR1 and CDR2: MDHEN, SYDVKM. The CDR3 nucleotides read TGTGCCAGCAGTTTAAGCGGGCCCAAAAACATTCAGTACTTC. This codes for CASSLSGPKNIQYF.

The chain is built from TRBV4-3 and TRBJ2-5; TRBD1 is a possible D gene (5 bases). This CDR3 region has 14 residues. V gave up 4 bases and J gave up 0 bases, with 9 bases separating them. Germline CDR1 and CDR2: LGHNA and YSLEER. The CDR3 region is CASSLQGNQETQYF. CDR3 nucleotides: TGCGCCAGCAGCCTCCAGGGTAACCAAGAGACCCAGTACTTC.

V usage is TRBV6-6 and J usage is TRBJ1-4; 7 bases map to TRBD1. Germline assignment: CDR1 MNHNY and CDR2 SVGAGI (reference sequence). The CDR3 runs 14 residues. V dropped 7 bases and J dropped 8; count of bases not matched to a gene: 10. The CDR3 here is CASTDRVFSEKLFF. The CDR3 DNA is TGTGCCAGCACTGACAGGGTTTTCTCCGAAAAACTGTTTTTT.

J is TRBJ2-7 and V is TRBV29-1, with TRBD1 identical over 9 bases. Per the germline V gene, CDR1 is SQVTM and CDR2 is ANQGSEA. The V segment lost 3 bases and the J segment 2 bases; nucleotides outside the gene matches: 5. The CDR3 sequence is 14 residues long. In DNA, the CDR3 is TGCAGCGTTGAGGAGGGACAGGGTCCCTACGAGCAGTACTTC. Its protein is CSVEEGQGPYEQYF.

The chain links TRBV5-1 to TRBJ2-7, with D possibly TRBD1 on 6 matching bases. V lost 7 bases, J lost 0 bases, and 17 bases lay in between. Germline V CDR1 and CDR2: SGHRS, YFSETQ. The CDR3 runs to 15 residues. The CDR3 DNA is TGCGCCAGCGGGCTGGACAGACCGAGCTCCTACGAGCAGTACTTC. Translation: CASGLDRPSSYEQYF.

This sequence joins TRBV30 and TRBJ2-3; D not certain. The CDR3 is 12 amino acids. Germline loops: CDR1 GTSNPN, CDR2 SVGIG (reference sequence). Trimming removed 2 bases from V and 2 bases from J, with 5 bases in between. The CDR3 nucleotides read TGTGCCTGGAGTTCTTCCACAGATACGCAGTATTTT. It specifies CAWSSSTDTQYF. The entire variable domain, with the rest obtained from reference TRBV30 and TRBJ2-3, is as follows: SQTIHQWPATLVQPVGSPLSLECTVEGTSNPNLYWYRQAAGRGLQLLFYSVGIGQISSEVPQNLSASRPQDRQFILSSKKLLLSDSGFYLCAWSSSTDTQYFGPGTRLTVL.

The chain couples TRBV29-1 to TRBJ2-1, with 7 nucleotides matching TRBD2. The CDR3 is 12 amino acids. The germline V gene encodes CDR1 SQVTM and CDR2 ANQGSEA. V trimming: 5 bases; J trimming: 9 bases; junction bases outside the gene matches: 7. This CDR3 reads CSVLGGGGEQFF. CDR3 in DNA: TGCAGCGTTCTTGGTGGGGGGGGTGAGCAGTTCTTC.

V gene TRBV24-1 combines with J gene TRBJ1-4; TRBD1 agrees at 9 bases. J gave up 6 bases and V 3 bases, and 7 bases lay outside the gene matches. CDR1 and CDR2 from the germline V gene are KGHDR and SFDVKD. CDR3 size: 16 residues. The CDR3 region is CATSDPNRGLHEKLFF. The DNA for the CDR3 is TGTGCCACCAGTGATCCCAACAGGGGGCTGCATGAAAAACTGTTTTTT.

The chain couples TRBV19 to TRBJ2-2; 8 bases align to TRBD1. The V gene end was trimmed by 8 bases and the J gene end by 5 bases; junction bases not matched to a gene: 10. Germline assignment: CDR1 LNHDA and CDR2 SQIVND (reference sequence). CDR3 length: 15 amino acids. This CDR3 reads CASGRTGGGTGELFF. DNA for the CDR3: TGTGCCAGTGGACGAACAGGGGGTGGGACCGGGGAGCTGTTTTTT.